This T cell receptor (beta chain) was retrieved from a study of shared clonotypes between healthy human individuals (dated by TCRdb to the early 2020s). A note on the overall study: The cohort included a few men and a couple of women between 18 and 49 years of age. To increase sequencing depth and limit assay-specific biases, TCR repertoire library preparation and sequencing were carried out by different laboratories using diverse techniques. For each donor, CD4 naive and CD4 memory were each run on three plates, CD8 naive on two plates, and CD8 memory on one plate. Each donor's leukapheresis produced roughly between about 0.9 and 9.5 billion PBMCs. The study deeply sequenced blood TCR repertoires of about 5 healthy adults to estimate repertoire size and the extent of clonotype sharing between individuals.

The CDR3 numbers 14 residues from cysteine through phenylalanine. Here the CDR3 DNA is all that survives: 42 bases in frame from base 1. Comment on this clone: Its antigen is unknown. No per-base quality is available; no much larger clone lies one base away.

General study outcomes and caveats: When a handful of donors were compared, the shared fraction of clonotypes was about 5.5% for naive CD4, less than 4% for naive CD8, 2% to 2.5% for memory CD4, and around 0.37% for memory CD8. Naive subsets generally had larger estimated clonotype richness than memory subsets did. Pairwise subsampling led to the expectation that sequencing depth would affect the degree of clonotype sharing among donors. Rarefaction of sorted-subset datasets indicated incomplete sequencing despite the large sequencing depth. Clonotypes shared by all four sorted-subset donors showed higher generation probabilities than non-shared clonotypes. Sampling was limited to blood, and TCR repertoires in tissue likely differ from TCR repertoires in blood. Because the study included only a small number of donors, the genetic and exposure-history diversity represented was limited.

For the CD8 naive samples, CD45RO-negative cells were positively selected for CCR7, yielding a CD45RA+CCR7+ population from which TemRA cells were excluded. Donors were healthy HIV-negative adults with no recently reported acute infections or vaccinations. Only Caucasian adults living in Nashville, Tennessee, USA were represented among the donors. Blood was obtained by leukapheresis, after which PBMCs were separated by Ficoll-Histopaque density gradient centrifugation and cryopreserved in liquid nitrogen vapor phase. Analytical flow cytometry was used to check the purity and quantity of each magnetically sorted T cell population. From each sorted fraction, genomic DNA was isolated and quantified by UV absorbance on a Nanodrop 2000c. Using the deep immunoSEQ assay, TCR CDR3 regions were amplified from genomic DNA by multiplex PCR. Extracted genomic DNA from each cell subset was spread evenly across all wells of several immunoSEQ 96-well plates, with each plate serving as a replicate. For sorted subsets, about 0.2 ug genomic DNA, equal to tens of thousands of T cell genomes, was loaded into each replicate PCR. Purified libraries were quantified with a Qubit 3.0 fluorometer, sized on a Bioanalyzer 2100, and re-quantified with the KAPA Library Quantification kit. Every immunoSEQ 96-well plate was sequenced on a separate single-read 150-cycle Illumina NextSeq 550 flow cell. Under the source paper's analysis protocol: Because the immunoSEQ output included only junctional sequences and no quality scores, the filtering could not be the same as the filtering used for full-length reads. Sequences were annotated with PyIR, a Python wrapper for IgBLAST v1.9, using IMGT germline references to assign V/J genes and CDR3. Any read was removed if the V/J assignment was weak (E-value above 1e-6), the CDR3 was missing, or the read contained stop codons, out-of-frame junctions, or ambiguous translated residues. A V3J clonotype was defined by an identical inferred V gene, J gene, and CDR3 amino acid sequence. Percentage overlap between repertoires was calculated by dividing the number of shared unique clonotypes by the size of the smaller repertoire. Three approaches were used to assess repertoire richness: RTK rarefaction, the Chao1 estimator, and Recon v2.1 estimates of unobserved clonotypes. Generation probabilities for all TCRbeta clonotypes obtained by the gDNA method from a few donors were computed using OLGA. Imported from immuneACCESS, the table was reduced by TCRdb to in-frame sequences with V and J called. These copies leave out some clones; in studies compared against another copy, an unresolved V gene accounts for under half, and the cause of the remainder is not known. The V and J calls and clone size are taken from that table; D and trimming were inferred from the DNA. The sample profile shows about 2.2 million clones; 90% to 95% of them were found once. The ten largest make up approximately 1.6% of the sample.

Sequenced input: naive CD8+ T cells from PBMCs. The sample's cell subset or site label, decoded: CD45RA+CCR7+. The chain uses TRBV12-2 and TRBJ2-5; the D call in the table, TRBD1, was not verified against the DNA. TRBV12-2 is a listed pseudogene. The source is a man aged 18 to 29 in good health. Some clones in this sample may be carry-over from other donors' samples. The CDR3 region: CASRPTGVQETQYF. The sequence in DNA is TGTGCAAGTCGCCCAACAGGGGTCCAAGAGACCCAGTACTTC.